Sequencing of this TCR beta chain was carried out in a study of chemoradiotherapy in HPV16-positive cancers. Findings and limits, study-wide: In HPV16-positive patients, HPV-responsive T-cell expansion tracked better recurrence-free survival.

Regarding this clone: The antigen remains unidentified.

Trimming pared 1 base from V and 5 bases from J, leaving 14 bases between. The V gene's germline CDR1 is SGHDN and CDR2 FVKESK. There are 15 residues in the CDR3. Generated by immunoSEQ multiplex PCR, the TCRdb table keeps only in-frame clones and is missing some. The table lists about 15,000 clones, 60% to 80% of them singletons, with roughly 1.4% in the top ten. The rearrangement uses TRBV14 and TRBJ1-2; D remains ambiguous. Collection of the sample occurred from a patient who underwent chemoradiotherapy. This TCR was recovered from a human donor with HPV-associated anogenital cancer. CDR3 region: CASSQVSSSLYGYTF. CDR3 nucleotides: TGTGCCAGCAGCCAAGTTTCGTCGTCACTTTATGGCTACACCTTC.